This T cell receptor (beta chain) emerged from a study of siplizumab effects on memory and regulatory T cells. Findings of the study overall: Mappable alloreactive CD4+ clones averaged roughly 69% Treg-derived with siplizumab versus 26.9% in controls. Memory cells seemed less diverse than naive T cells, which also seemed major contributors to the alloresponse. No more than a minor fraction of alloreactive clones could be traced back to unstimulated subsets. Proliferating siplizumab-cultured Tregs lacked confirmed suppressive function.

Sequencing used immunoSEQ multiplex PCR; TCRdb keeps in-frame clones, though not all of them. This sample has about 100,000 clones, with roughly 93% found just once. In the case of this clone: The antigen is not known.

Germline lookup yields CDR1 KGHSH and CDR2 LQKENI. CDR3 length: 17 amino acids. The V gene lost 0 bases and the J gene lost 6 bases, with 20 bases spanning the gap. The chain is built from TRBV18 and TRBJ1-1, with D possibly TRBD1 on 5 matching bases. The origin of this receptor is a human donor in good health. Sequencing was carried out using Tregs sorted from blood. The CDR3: CASSPPTVWALGSEAFF. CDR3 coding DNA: TGTGCCAGCTCACCACCGACAGTATGGGCCCTGGGGTCTGAAGCTTTCTTT.